The subject of this entry is one T cell receptor beta chain. The clone's antigen remains unknown. It has no much larger one-base neighbor in the sample; base qualities were not kept. The data are from a study of blood T cell repertoires in COVID-19 (dated by TCRdb to 2019 to 2021). About the full investigation: Collaborator samples came from the United States, Italy and Spain and covered acute and convalescent phases of COVID-19. The prospective study material was composed of cDNA or gDNA derived from T cells, B-cell-depleted T cells, or PBMCs. Subjects who had been exposed to COVID-19, were actively infected with it, or had recovered from it provided the deeply sampled blood TCRbeta repertoires that made up the dataset. The repertoires were made available in a free public database intended to serve as a resource for research on the immune response to SARS-CoV-2. The samples were drawn from the first 160 participants of the ongoing ImmuneRACE study and from more than 1,000 subjects provided by 6 global collaborators. The sample metadata nearly always contained a de-identified subject ID, COVID-19 status, age in years and sex. Where HLA class I and class II types were available, the types were taken from metadata supplied by the sample provider, not from assay-based typing. What the work shows at the level of the full study, not this receptor alone: The amount of clinical and demographic metadata varied by source and participant and was provided uncurated.

Each collaborating institution followed its own protocols to collect whole blood in K2EDTA tubes. Collaborator samples were shipped for TCRbeta analysis as frozen whole blood, isolated PBMCs, or DNA extracted from either sample type. TCRbeta CDR3 regions were amplified from genomic DNA by means of the immunoSEQ Assay, a bias-controlled multiplex PCR. The source study handled its data this way. The number of nucleated cells in each sample was estimated by amplification of reference gene primers within the assay. Sequence reads were collapsed and filtered to measure the absolute abundance of every unique TCRbeta CDR3 rearrangement. For each sample, productive Simpson clonality was calculated as the square root of Simpson's diversity index over productive rearrangements. TCRdb took this table from immuneACCESS and kept in-frame rearrangements with V and J called. Such tables lack part of the clones; where checked against another copy, unresolved V genes explain under half of the gap, and the rest is unexplained. V and J calls plus clone size are reproduced from that table; the DNA served to infer D and trimming. The sample table lists 150,000 to 200,000 clones, about nine tenths of them with a count of one. The ten largest account for 2.1% of the sample.

V loses 4 bases of germline sequence and J loses 0 bases, and the interval between the two ends is 10 bases. The CDR3 contains 15 residues, cysteine and phenylalanine counted. Just the 45-base CDR3 DNA is kept, in frame starting at base 1. Sequences SGHTA (CDR1) and FQGNSA (CDR2) are obtained from the germline V gene. The chain is encoded by TRBV7-2 joined to TRBJ1-3; possibly the D gene is TRBD1, per 5 matching bases. The clonotype comes from a man aged 65-85 years with active or convalescent COVID-19. Sequencing was done on a sample of peripheral blood. DNA sequence: TGTGCCAGCAGCTGGAACCAGGGCTCTGGAAACACCATATATTTT. It translates to CASSWNQGSGNTIYF.